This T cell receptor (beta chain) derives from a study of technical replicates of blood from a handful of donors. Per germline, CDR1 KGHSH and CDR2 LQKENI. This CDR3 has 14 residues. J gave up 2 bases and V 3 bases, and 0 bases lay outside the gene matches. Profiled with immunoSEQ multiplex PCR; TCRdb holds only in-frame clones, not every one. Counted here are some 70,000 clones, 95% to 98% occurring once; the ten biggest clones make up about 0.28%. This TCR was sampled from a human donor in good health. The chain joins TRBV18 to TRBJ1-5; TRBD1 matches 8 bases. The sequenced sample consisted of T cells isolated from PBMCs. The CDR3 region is CASSPTGGNQPQHF. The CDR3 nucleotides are TGTGCCAGCTCACCGACAGGGGGCAATCAGCCCCAGCATTTT.